This T cell receptor beta chain was sequenced during a study of cytomegalovirus exposure and HLA in healthy donors. Across the whole study: Ancestry clustering placed roughly 86% of 350 to 500 genotyped donors in the Caucasian-associated cluster.

V dropped 4 bases and J dropped 5; count of bases not matched to a gene: 9. The CDR3 sequence is 16 residues long. CDR1 is SGDLS, CDR2 YYNGEE, per germline. The primer mix had 60 Vbeta and 13 Jbeta primers. Sequencing used immunoSEQ multiplex PCR; TCRdb keeps in-frame clones, though not all of them. Of some 120,000 clones listed, 8.5% to 9% are singletons. The origin of this receptor is a woman in her thirties or forties in good health and CMV-seropositive. The sequencing input was PBMCs. The genes are TRBV9 and TRBJ2-3; TRBD2 aligns across 11 bases. The CDR3 here is CASSPTRLAGKDTQYF. CDR3 bases: TGTGCCAGCAGCCCAACCCGACTAGCGGGGAAAGATACGCAGTATTTT.